This T cell receptor (beta chain) is drawn from a study of blood T cell repertoires in COVID-19. Trimming removed 1 base at V and 11 bases at J, with 16 bases between. The CDR3 is 13 amino acids. In germline, CDR1 is SQVTM, CDR2 ANQGSEA. TCRdb keeps only in-frame clones here, not all; method: immunoSEQ multiplex PCR. This sample has 170,000 or so clones, with approximately 82% found just once. This clonotype was obtained from a woman between 50 and 59 years old who had recovered from COVID-19. Sequenced input: PBMCs or T cells enriched from blood (not recorded which). The V gene is TRBV29-1, the J gene TRBJ2-3; D uncertain. The CDR3 DNA reads as TGCAGCGTTGAAGTAAACGGCGGTCGAGGGCAGTATTTT. It translates to CSVEVNGGRGQYF.